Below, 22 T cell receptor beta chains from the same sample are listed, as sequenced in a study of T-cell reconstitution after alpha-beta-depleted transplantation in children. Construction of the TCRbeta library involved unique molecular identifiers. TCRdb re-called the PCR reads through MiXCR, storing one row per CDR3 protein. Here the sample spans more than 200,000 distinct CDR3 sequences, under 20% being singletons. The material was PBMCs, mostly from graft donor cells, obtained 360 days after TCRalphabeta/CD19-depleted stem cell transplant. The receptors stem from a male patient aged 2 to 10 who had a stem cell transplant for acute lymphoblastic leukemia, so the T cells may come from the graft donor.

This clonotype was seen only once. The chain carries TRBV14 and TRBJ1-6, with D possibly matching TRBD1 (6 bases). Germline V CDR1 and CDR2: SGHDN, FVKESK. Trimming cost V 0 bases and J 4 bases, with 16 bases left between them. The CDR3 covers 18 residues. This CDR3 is CASSQEDWGASYNSPLHF. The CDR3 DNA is TGTGCCAGCAGCCAAGAAGATTGGGGGGCGTCTTATAATTCACCCCTCCACTTT. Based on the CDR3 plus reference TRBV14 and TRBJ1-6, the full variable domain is EAGVTQFPSHSVIEKGQTVTLRCDPISGHDNLYWYRRVMGKEIKFLLHFVKESKQDESGMPNNRFLAERTGGTYSTLKVQPAELEDSGVYFCASSQEDWGASYNSPLHFGNGTRLTVT.

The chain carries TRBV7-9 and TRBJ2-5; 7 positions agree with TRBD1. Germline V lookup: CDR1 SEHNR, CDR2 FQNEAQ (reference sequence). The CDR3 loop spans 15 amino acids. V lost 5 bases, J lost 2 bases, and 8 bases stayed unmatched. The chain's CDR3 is CASSPIGRGQETQYF. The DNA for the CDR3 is TGTGCCAGCAGCCCCATCGGCAGGGGGCAAGAGACCCAGTACTTC.

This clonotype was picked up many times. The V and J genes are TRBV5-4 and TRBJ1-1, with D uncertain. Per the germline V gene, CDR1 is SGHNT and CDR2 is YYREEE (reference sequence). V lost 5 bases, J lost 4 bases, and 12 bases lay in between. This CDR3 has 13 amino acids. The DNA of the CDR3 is TGTGCCAGCAGTCGTGGTGGGTCCACTGAAGCTTTCTTT. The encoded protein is CASSRGGSTEAFF.

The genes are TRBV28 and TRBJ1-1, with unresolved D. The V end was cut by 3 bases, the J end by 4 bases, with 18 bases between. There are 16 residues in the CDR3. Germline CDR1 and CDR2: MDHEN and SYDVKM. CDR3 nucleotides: TGTGCCAGCAGTTTCAGGTTGAGAGTACGAGGCACTGAAGCTTTCTTT. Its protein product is CASSFRLRVRGTEAFF.

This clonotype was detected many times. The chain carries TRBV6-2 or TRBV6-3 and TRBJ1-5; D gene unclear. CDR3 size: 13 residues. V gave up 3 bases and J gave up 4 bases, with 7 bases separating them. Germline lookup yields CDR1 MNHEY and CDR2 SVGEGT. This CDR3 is CASSYTGNQPQHF. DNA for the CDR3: TGTGCCAGCAGTTATACGGGAAATCAGCCCCAGCATTTT.

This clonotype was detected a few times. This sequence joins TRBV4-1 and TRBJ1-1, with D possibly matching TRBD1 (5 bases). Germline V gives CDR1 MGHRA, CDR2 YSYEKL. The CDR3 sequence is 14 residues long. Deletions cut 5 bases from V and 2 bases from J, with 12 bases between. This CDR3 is CASSVRGGNTEAFF. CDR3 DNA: TGCGCCAGCAGCGTGAGGGGCGGAAACACTGAAGCTTTCTTT.

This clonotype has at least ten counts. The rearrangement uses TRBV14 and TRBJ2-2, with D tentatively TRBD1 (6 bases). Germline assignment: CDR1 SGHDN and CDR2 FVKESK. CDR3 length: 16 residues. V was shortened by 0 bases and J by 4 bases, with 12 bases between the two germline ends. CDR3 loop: CASSQDRGFVTGELFF. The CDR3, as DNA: TGTGCCAGCAGCCAAGACAGGGGTTTTGTCACCGGGGAGCTGTTTTTT.

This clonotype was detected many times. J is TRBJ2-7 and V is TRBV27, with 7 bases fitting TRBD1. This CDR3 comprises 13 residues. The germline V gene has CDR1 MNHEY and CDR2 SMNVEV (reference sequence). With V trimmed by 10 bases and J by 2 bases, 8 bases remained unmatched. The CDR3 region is CATATDRAYEQYF. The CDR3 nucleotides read TGTGCCACCGCTACTGACAGGGCCTACGAGCAGTACTTC.

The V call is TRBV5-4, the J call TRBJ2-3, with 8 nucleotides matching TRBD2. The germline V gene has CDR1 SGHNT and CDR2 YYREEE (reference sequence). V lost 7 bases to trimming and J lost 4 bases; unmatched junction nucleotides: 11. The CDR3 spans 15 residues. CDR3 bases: TGTGCCAGCGTACTCCTCGGGGGGGGATCAGATACGCAGTATTTT. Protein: CASVLLGGGSDTQYF.

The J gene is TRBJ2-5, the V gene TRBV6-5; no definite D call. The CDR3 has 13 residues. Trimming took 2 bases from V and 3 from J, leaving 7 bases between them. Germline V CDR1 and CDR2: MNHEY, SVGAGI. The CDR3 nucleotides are TGTGCCAGCAGTTACCTCCATGAAGAGACCCAGTACTTC. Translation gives CASSYLHEETQYF.

CDR3 protein: CASSQDLETQYF. As DNA, the CDR3 is TGCGCCAGCAGCCAAGATCTGGAGACCCAGTACTTC. The V and J genes are TRBV4-3 and TRBJ2-5; no definite D call. Germline V CDR1 and CDR2: LGHNA, YSLEER. The CDR3 is 12 amino acids. V was clipped by 0 bases and J by 5 bases, with 4 bases between them.

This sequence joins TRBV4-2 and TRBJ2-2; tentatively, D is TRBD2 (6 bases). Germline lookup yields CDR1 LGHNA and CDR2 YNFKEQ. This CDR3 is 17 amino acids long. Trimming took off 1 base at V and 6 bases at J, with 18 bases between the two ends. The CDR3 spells CASSQVLGGVLAGELFF. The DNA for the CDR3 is TGTGCCAGCAGCCAAGTTCTGGGCGGGGTCTTGGCCGGGGAGCTGTTTTTT.

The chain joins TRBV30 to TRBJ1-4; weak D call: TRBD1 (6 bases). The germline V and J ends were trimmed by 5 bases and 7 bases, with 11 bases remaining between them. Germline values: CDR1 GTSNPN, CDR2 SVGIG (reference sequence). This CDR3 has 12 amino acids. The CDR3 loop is CAWAQGGEKLFF. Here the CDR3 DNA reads TGTGCCTGGGCACAGGGAGGTGAAAAACTGTTTTTT.

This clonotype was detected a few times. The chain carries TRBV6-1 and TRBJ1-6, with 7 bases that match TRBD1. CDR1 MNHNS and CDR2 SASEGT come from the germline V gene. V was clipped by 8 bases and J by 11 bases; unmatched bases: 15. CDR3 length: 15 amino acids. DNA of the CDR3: TGTGCCAGCCAGTGGGGTACAGGGGACGGGGCACCCCTCCACTTT. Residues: CASQWGTGDGAPLHF.

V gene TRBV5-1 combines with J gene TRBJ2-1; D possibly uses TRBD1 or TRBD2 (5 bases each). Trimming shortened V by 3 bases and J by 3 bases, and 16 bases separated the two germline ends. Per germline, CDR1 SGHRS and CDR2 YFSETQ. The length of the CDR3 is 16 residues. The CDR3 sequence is CASSSNGGLHYNEQFF. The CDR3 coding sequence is TGCGCCAGCAGCTCTAATGGGGGTCTTCACTACAATGAGCAGTTCTTC.

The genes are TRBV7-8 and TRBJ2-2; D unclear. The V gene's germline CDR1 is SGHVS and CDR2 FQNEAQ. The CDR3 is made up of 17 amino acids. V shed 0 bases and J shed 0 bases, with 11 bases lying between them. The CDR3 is CASSLAVQHANTGELFF. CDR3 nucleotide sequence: TGTGCCAGCAGCTTAGCGGTCCAGCACGCGAACACCGGGGAGCTGTTTTTT.

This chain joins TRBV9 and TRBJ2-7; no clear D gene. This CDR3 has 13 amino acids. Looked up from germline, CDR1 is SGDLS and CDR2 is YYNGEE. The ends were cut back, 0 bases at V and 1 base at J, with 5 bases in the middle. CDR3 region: CASSVAQSYEQYF. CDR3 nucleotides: TGTGCCAGCAGCGTAGCGCAGTCCTACGAGCAGTACTTC.

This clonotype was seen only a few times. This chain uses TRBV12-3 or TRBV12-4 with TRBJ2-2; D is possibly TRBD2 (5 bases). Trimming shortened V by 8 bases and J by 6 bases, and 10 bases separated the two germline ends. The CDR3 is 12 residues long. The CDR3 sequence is CASGLRAGELFF. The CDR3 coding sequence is TGTGCCAGCGGGCTGAGGGCCGGGGAGCTGTTTTTT.

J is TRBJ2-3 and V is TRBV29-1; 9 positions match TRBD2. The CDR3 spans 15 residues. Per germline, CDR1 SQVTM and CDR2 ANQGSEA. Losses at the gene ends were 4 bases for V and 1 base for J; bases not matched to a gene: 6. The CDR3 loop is CSVATSGHGTDTQYF. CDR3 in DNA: TGCAGCGTTGCAACTAGCGGGCATGGCACAGATACGCAGTATTTT.

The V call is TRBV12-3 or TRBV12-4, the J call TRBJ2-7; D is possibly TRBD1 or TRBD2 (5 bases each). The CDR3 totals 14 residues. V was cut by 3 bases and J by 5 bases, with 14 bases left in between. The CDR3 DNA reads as TGTGCCAGCAGTTTGGGACGGCGACCCGACGAGCAGTACTTC. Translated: CASSLGRRPDEQYF.

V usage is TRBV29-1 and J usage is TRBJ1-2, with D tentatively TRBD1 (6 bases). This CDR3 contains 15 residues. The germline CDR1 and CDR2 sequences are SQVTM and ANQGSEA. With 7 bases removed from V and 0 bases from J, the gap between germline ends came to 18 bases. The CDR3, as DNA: TGCAGCGCTGATACCACAGGGAGTGCTAACTATGGCTACACCTTC. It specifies CSADTTGSANYGYTF.

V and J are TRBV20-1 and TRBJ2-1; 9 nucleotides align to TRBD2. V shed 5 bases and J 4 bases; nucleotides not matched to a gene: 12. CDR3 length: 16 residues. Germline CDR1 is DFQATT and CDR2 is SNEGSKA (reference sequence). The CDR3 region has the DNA TGCAGTGCTTCACCGGTTCTAGCGGGGACATACAATGAGCAGTTCTTC. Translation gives CSASPVLAGTYNEQFF.